One sample yielded the 30 T cell receptor beta chains listed below, sequenced in a study of T-cell reconstitution after alpha-beta-depleted transplantation in children. Molecular barcoding with unique molecular identifiers was used for the TCRbeta library. In TCRdb, the PCR reads were re-called with MiXCR into one record per CDR3 protein. The sample holds around 580,000 distinct CDR3 sequences; roughly 24% are singletons and the top ten take around an eighth. Sequencing was performed on PBMCs, mostly from graft donor cells, taken 360 days after TCRalphabeta/CD19-depleted stem cell transplant. Receptor source: a boy in the first two years of life who had a stem cell transplant for acute myeloid leukemia, so the T cells may come from the graft donor.

This clonotype occurred a few times. V gene TRBV5-1 combines with J gene TRBJ1-1, with a weak D call TRBD1 (5 bases). Germline V gene lookup returns CDR1 SGHRS and CDR2 YFSETQ. This CDR3 contains 14 residues. Trimming took 0 bases from V and 1 from J, leaving 7 bases between them. Here the CDR3 reads CASSLAGWNTEAFF. CDR3 DNA: TGCGCCAGCAGCTTGGCAGGGTGGAACACTGAAGCTTTCTTT. The variable domain in full, with the rest retrieved from reference TRBV5-1 and TRBJ1-1, is KAGVTQTPRYLIKTRGQQVTLSCSPISGHRSVSWYQQTPGQGLQFLFEYFSETQRNKGNFPGRFSGRQFSNSRSEMNVSTLELGDSALYLCASSLAGWNTEAFFGQGTRLTVV.

V and J are TRBV21-1 and TRBJ2-5. TRBV21-1 is a listed pseudogene. The CDR3 contains 15 residues. CDR3 DNA: TGTGCCAGCAGCAAATTGAGAGGCAGCCAAGAGACCCAGTACTTC. It codes for CASSKLRGSQETQYF.

This clonotype was detected ten times or more. The gene calls are TRBV28 and TRBJ2-3, with a tentative D call TRBD1 (5 bases). The V and J ends lost 3 bases and 2 bases respectively, with 18 bases between them. From germline, CDR1 is MDHEN and CDR2 SYDVKM. CDR3 length equals 17 residues. The DNA for the CDR3 is TGTGCCAGCAGTTTCCCGACGACAGCTACCTTCACAGATACGCAGTATTTT. It codes for CASSFPTTATFTDTQYF.

This chain joins TRBV2 and TRBJ2-1; D perhaps matches TRBD1 (6 bases). The V gene's germline CDR1 is SNHLY and CDR2 FYNNEI. The ends were cut back, 10 bases at V and 6 bases at J, with 22 bases in the middle. The CDR3 is 15 residues long. In nucleotides, the CDR3 is TGTGCCATGACTGATTACAGGGATGGGGTCAATGAGCAGTTCTTC. It yields the protein CAMTDYRDGVNEQFF.

The rearrangement links TRBV25-1 to TRBJ2-6; no firm D call. Germline lookup yields CDR1 MGHDK and CDR2 SYGVNS. Trimming shortened V by 6 bases and J by 4 bases, and 7 bases separated the two germline ends. This CDR3 region has 13 residues. The CDR3 loop reads CASSPAGANVLTF. Written as DNA, the CDR3 is TGTGCCAGCAGCCCAGCAGGGGCCAACGTCCTGACTTTC.

The rearrangement joins TRBV10-3 to TRBJ2-7, with D perhaps TRBD1 (5 bases). Germline V lookup: CDR1 ENHRY, CDR2 SYGVKD. Trimming pared 0 bases from V and 1 base from J, leaving 7 bases between. The CDR3 runs 14 residues. The CDR3 sequence: CAISESKGSYEQYF. Written as DNA, the CDR3 is TGTGCCATCAGTGAGTCTAAGGGGTCCTACGAGCAGTACTTC.

This clonotype has a count of ten or more. This chain uses TRBV6-1 with TRBJ2-2; D gene uncertain. Germline V gives CDR1 MNHNS, CDR2 SASEGT. V shed 8 bases and J shed 6 bases, with 13 bases lying between them. There are 13 residues in the CDR3. CDR3 region: CASSNSRSGELFF. Here the CDR3 DNA reads TGTGCCAGCTCCAACAGTAGGTCCGGGGAGCTGTTTTTT.

This clonotype was observed many times. The chain carries TRBV29-1 and TRBJ2-1, with 7 bases matching TRBD1. V gave up 2 bases and J gave up 6 bases; unmatched junction bases: 4. The CDR3 consists of 13 residues. CDR1 and CDR2 (germline): SQVTM, ANQGSEA. The CDR3 spells CSVELDRVNEQFF. The CDR3 DNA reads as TGCAGCGTTGAACTCGACAGGGTCAATGAGCAGTTCTTC.

This clonotype appeared many times. This chain joins TRBV6-5 and TRBJ1-1; D is unclear. Germline V lookup: CDR1 MNHEY, CDR2 SVGAGI. Trimming pared 2 bases from V and 0 bases from J, leaving 10 bases between. This CDR3 has 15 residues. In DNA, the CDR3 is TGTGCCAGCAGTTACCGGATCATGTTGAACACTGAAGCTTTCTTT. Amino acid sequence: CASSYRIMLNTEAFF.

This clonotype has more than one count but fewer than ten. The chain employs TRBV5-1 and TRBJ2-1, with TRBD2 matching 10 bases. Trimming removed 4 bases from V and 3 bases from J; junction bases left unmatched: 4. The CDR3 sequence is 15 residues long. Per germline, CDR1 SGHRS and CDR2 YFSETQ. Here the CDR3 DNA reads TGCGCCAGCAGCGGCCGGACTAGCGGCTACAATGAGCAGTTCTTC. The encoded protein is CASSGRTSGYNEQFF.

This clonotype was detected ten times or more. This chain joins TRBV18 and TRBJ2-5; no reliable D call. Per germline, CDR1 KGHSH and CDR2 LQKENI. Trimming took 4 bases from V and 2 from J, leaving 5 bases between them. This CDR3 spans 12 amino acids. CDR3 sequence: CASSQTQETQYF. The CDR3 DNA follows: TGTGCCAGCTCACAGACACAAGAGACCCAGTACTTC.

In its sample, this clonotype was seen many times. This chain links TRBV12-3 or TRBV12-4 with TRBJ2-1, with no clear D. The CDR3 covers 14 residues. Trimming stripped 3 bases from V and 0 bases from J, with 6 bases between. CDR3 nucleotide sequence: TGTGCCAGCAGTTTCCAGAGCTCCTACAATGAGCAGTTCTTC. It encodes CASSFQSSYNEQFF.

The chain combines TRBV5-1 with TRBJ1-5; D may be TRBD1 (6 bases). CDR1 is SGHRS and CDR2 is YFSETQ in the germline V gene. This CDR3 has 14 residues. Trimming pared 3 bases from V and 5 bases from J, leaving 12 bases between. The CDR3 reads CASSYRDKDQPQHF. In DNA form, the CDR3 reads TGCGCCAGCAGCTACCGGGACAAGGATCAGCCCCAGCATTTT.

The chain combines TRBV20-1 with TRBJ1-3; D is possibly TRBD1 (5 bases). The CDR3 is 13 amino acids. Trimming shortened V by 3 bases and J by 0 bases, and 6 bases separated the two germline ends. The germline gives CDR1 DFQATT, CDR2 SNEGSKA (reference sequence). CDR3 region: CSASGASGNTIYF. The CDR3 DNA sequence: TGCAGTGCTAGTGGGGCCTCTGGAAACACCATATATTTT.

The gene calls are TRBV29-1 and TRBJ2-5; D tentatively reads TRBD1 or TRBD2 (5 bases each). The CDR3 spans 13 residues. Germline V CDR1 and CDR2: SQVTM, ANQGSEA. V lost 3 bases, J lost 5 bases, and 13 bases lay in between. The CDR3 sequence: CSVDWGLEETQYF. The DNA for the CDR3 is TGCAGCGTTGATTGGGGGTTAGAGGAGACCCAGTACTTC.

The chain couples TRBV4-2 to TRBJ1-1; TRBD1 might be the D (6 bases). Trimming removed 2 bases at V and 0 bases at J, with 13 bases between. The CDR3 length is 16 residues. The germline V gene encodes CDR1 LGHNA and CDR2 YNFKEQ. The CDR3, as DNA: TGTGCCAGCAGCCAATATCCGGGGGCCATGAACACTGAAGCTTTCTTT. Translated, it gives CASSQYPGAMNTEAFF.

This clonotype was observed many times. The V call is TRBV28, the J call TRBJ2-5; D tentatively fits TRBD1 or TRBD2 (6 bases each). The CDR3 consists of 14 residues. V lost 6 bases, J lost 5 bases, and 16 bases lay in between. Per the germline V gene, CDR1 is MDHEN and CDR2 is SYDVKM. The CDR3 DNA sequence: TGTGCCAGCAGCCCAGACGGGGGCGACGAGACCCAGTACTTC. Translated, it gives CASSPDGGDETQYF.

The rearrangement joins TRBV6-5 to TRBJ1-1; D is undetermined. The V end lost 7 bases, the J end lost 5 bases, and 8 bases lay between the germline ends. Germline V CDR1 and CDR2: MNHEY, SVGAGI. There are 11 residues in the CDR3. The CDR3 here is CASTFRTEAFF. CDR3 DNA sequence: TGTGCCAGCACCTTTCGGACTGAAGCTTTCTTT.

This clonotype was observed a few times. This rearrangement joins TRBV15 to TRBJ2-1; TRBD2 matches at 8 bases. J lost 1 base, V lost 5 bases, and 13 bases had no gene match. Germline V gives CDR1 LNHNV, CDR2 YYDKDF (reference sequence). This CDR3 comprises 18 residues. The CDR3 sequence: CATSLMDSGVRSYNEQFF. The CDR3 nucleotides are TGTGCCACCAGCCTTATGGATAGCGGGGTAAGGTCCTACAATGAGCAGTTCTTC.

There are many counts of this clonotype. The chain links TRBV6-2 or TRBV6-3 to TRBJ2-6, with TRBD1 identical over 8 bases. Looked up from germline, CDR1 is MNHEY and CDR2 is SVGEGT. Unmatched junction bases numbered 14, after V lost 0 bases and J lost 4 bases. This CDR3 has 20 amino acids. The CDR3 region is CASSYSRGRGQVLGANVLTF. CDR3 nucleotide sequence: TGTGCCAGCAGTTACTCCCGGGGCAGGGGGCAGGTTTTAGGGGCCAACGTCCTGACTTTC.

This clonotype was observed a handful of times. The chain's CDR3 is CASGTYRGQTDTQYF. DNA of the CDR3: TGTGCCAGCGGCACTTACAGGGGGCAGACAGATACGCAGTATTTT. V usage is TRBV27 and J usage is TRBJ2-3; TRBD1 aligns across 9 bases. Germline V lookup: CDR1 MNHEY, CDR2 SMNVEV (reference sequence). The J segment lost 3 bases and the V segment lost 8 bases, leaving 9 bases of the junction unmatched. The CDR3 has 15 residues.

The genes are TRBV4-3 and TRBJ1-2; D remains unclear. CDR3 size: 15 residues. V was cut by 0 bases and J by 2 bases, with 10 bases left in between. CDR1 is LGHNA and CDR2 is YSLEER in the germline V gene. The CDR3 here is CASSQDIHGNYGYTF. The CDR3 coding sequence is TGCGCCAGCAGCCAAGATATACATGGGAACTATGGCTACACCTTC.

This clonotype came up many times. The chain recombines TRBV29-1 with TRBJ2-7; the D is unclear. The V end was cut by 5 bases, the J end by 4 bases, with 15 bases between. The germline gives CDR1 SQVTM, CDR2 ANQGSEA. CDR3 length equals 13 residues. CDR3 coding DNA: TGCAGCGTTAGCCCCTCCGTTTGGTACGAGCAGTACTTC. Translating gives CSVSPSVWYEQYF.

This clonotype occurred a few times. The chain employs TRBV11-1 and TRBJ2-7, with 7 bases identical to TRBD2. From germline, CDR1 is SGHAT and CDR2 FQDESV (reference sequence). Trimming cost V 4 bases and J 0 bases; bases outside gene matches: 9. This CDR3 region has 16 residues. The CDR3 region is CASSSSGTTSSYEQYF. CDR3 sequence (DNA): TGTGCCAGCAGCTCGTCCGGGACTACCAGCTCCTACGAGCAGTACTTC. The complete variable domain, with remaining parts taken from reference TRBV11-1 and TRBJ2-7, reads EAEVAQSPRYKITEKSQAVAFWCDPISGHATLYWYRQILGQGPELLVQFQDESVVDDSQLPKDRFSAERLKGVDSTLKIQPAELGDSAMYLCASSSSGTTSSYEQYFGPGTRLTVT.

In its sample, this clonotype was seen a few times. The chain employs TRBV6-1 and TRBJ2-2; 7 bases align to TRBD1. This CDR3 is 14 amino acids long. Germline CDR1 is MNHNS and CDR2 is SASEGT. The V and J ends lost 6 bases and 2 bases, in that order; junction bases with no gene match: 3. CDR3 sequence: CASRGQLNTGELFF. In DNA form, the CDR3 reads TGTGCCAGCAGGGGACAGCTAAACACCGGGGAGCTGTTTTTT.

In this sample, this clonotype turned up a few times. The rearrangement joins TRBV10-3 to TRBJ2-5, with 7 bases identical to TRBD1. CDR1 ENHRY and CDR2 SYGVKD come from the germline V gene. This CDR3 region has 17 residues. Trimming removed 4 bases from V and 7 bases from J; junction bases left unmatched: 18. CDR3: CAISGSRRTGGNGTQYF. The CDR3 DNA sequence: TGTGCCATCAGTGGGTCCAGAAGGACAGGTGGGAATGGGACCCAGTACTTC.

There are many counts of this clonotype. The CDR3 loop reads CSATPGQGSNEQFF. For the CDR3, the DNA is TGCAGTGCTACCCCTGGACAGGGGTCCAATGAGCAGTTCTTC. The chain is built from TRBV20-1 and TRBJ2-1; 9 bases are shared with TRBD1. With 4 bases clipped from V and 6 bases from J, the junction kept 7 bases outside the gene matches. Germline loops: CDR1 DFQATT, CDR2 SNEGSKA (reference sequence). This CDR3 comprises 14 residues.

The sample holds a few counts of this clonotype. This rearrangement joins TRBV20-1 to TRBJ2-7, with 12 nucleotides matching TRBD2. Germline-derived CDR1 and CDR2 are DFQATT and SNEGSKA (reference sequence). J lost 6 bases, V lost 5 bases, and 5 bases had no gene match. The CDR3 is 13 residues long. The CDR3 DNA follows: TGCAGTGCTTCTAGCGGGGGGGCCTCCGAGCAGTACGTC. Translated: CSASSGGASEQYV.

In this sample, this clonotype turned up a few times. The rearrangement links TRBV10-2 to TRBJ2-4; 9 bases agree with TRBD1. The V gene's germline CDR1 is WSHSY and CDR2 SAAADI. The CDR3 has 15 residues. Trimming took 2 bases from V and 7 from J; bases not matched to a gene: 6. The CDR3 sequence is CASSEGDRVYNIQYF. In DNA form, the CDR3 reads TGCGCCAGCAGTGAGGGGGACAGGGTGTACAACATTCAGTACTTC.

This clonotype was seen at least ten times. The chain combines TRBV20-1 with TRBJ2-7; 12 nucleotides agree with TRBD2. The germline CDR1 and CDR2 sequences are DFQATT and SNEGSKA (reference sequence). The CDR3 length is 14 residues. V gave up 6 bases and J gave up 2 bases; unmatched junction bases: 5. The CDR3 nucleotides are TGCAGTGCCGCAGGACTAGCGGGGACCTACGAGCAGTACTTC. Translating it yields CSAAGLAGTYEQYF.